Shown below are 16 T cell receptor beta chains from a single sample sequenced in a study of quantifying T cell responses using KT2 cells. Study summary: Reverse transcription used primers in the TCR alpha and beta constant regions.

An oligo carrying a UMI was ligated to the cDNA 3' end. First-round PCR used about 4 cycles and beta primers RC1.1 and RC1.2 covering TRBC1 and TRBC2. TCRdb reprocessed the UMI-ligation and nested PCR reads via MiXCR and lists one record per CDR3 protein. This sample has fewer than 50,000 distinct CDR3 sequences, with more than 9% found just once. Sequenced sample: PBMCs spiked with cells of the T cell clone KT2. These receptors all come from a human donor.

This clonotype qualifies as medium-sized. The rearrangement joins TRBV15 to TRBJ2-1, with D possibly being TRBD2 (6 bases). CDR1 LNHNV and CDR2 YYDKDF come from the germline V gene (reference sequence). Trimming pared 0 bases from V and 8 bases from J, leaving 11 bases between. The CDR3 runs to 14 residues. The CDR3 loop reads CATSRDRESHEQFF. In DNA form, the CDR3 reads TGTGCCACCAGCAGAGATCGGGAGAGCCATGAGCAGTTCTTC.

This clonotype has just a few counts. The rearrangement uses TRBV20-1 and TRBJ2-7; D remains unclear. CDR1 DFQATT and CDR2 SNEGSKA come from the germline V gene (reference sequence). V was shortened by 3 bases and J by 7 bases, with 10 bases between the two germline ends. This CDR3 has 11 amino acids. The CDR3, as DNA: TGCAGTGCTAGTGCCCGGTGGGAGCAGTACTTC. It translates to CSASARWEQYF.

In this sample, this clonotype turned up a few times. J is TRBJ2-7 and V is TRBV11-2, with D uncertain. This CDR3 has 14 amino acids. V was cut by 3 bases and J by 0 bases, with 9 bases left in between. Germline assignment: CDR1 SGHAT and CDR2 FQNNGV. CDR3: CASSFVASSYEQYF. Here the CDR3 DNA reads TGTGCCAGCAGCTTCGTTGCAAGCTCCTACGAGCAGTACTTC.

The genes are TRBV28 and TRBJ2-3, with D unclear. The V end lost 1 base, the J end lost 9 bases, and 14 bases lay between the germline ends. The CDR3 spans 14 residues. Per the germline V gene, CDR1 is MDHEN and CDR2 is SYDVKM. The CDR3 loop is CASSLSEPVPTQYF. The DNA for the CDR3 is TGTGCCAGCAGTTTATCGGAACCCGTACCGACGCAGTATTTT.

The chain joins TRBV6-5 to TRBJ1-1; the match to TRBD1 covers 8 bases. Germline CDR1 and CDR2: MNHEY and SVGAGI. The CDR3 covers 15 residues. Trimming cost V 5 bases and J 5 bases; bases outside gene matches: 10. The CDR3 DNA is TGTGCCAGCAGTCCTGCAGGGGGCTCGGGGACTGAAGCTTTCTTT. It encodes CASSPAGGSGTEAFF.

This rearrangement joins TRBV14 to TRBJ2-2; the D gene is possibly TRBD2 (5 bases). The V end lost 1 base, the J end lost 0 bases, and 21 bases lay between the germline ends. Germline V gene lookup returns CDR1 SGHDN and CDR2 FVKESK. The CDR3 covers 20 residues. CDR3 bases: TGTGCCAGCAGCCAAGGGATATCGACGGGGAGAAATGCGAACACCGGGGAGCTGTTTTTT. Translating it yields CASSQGISTGRNANTGELFF. Using reference TRBV14 and TRBJ2-2 for the parts outside the CDR3, the full variable domain is EAGVTQFPSHSVIEKGQTVTLRCDPISGHDNLYWYRRVMGKEIKFLLHFVKESKQDESGMPNNRFLAERTGGTYSTLKVQPAELEDSGVYFCASSQGISTGRNANTGELFFGEGSRLTVL.

This clonotype appeared many times. The chain carries TRBV20-1 and TRBJ1-3; D not certain. Germline CDR1 and CDR2: DFQATT and SNEGSKA (reference sequence). The CDR3 is made up of 15 amino acids. V was trimmed by 0 bases and J by 0 bases, leaving 9 bases between them. CDR3 in DNA: TGCAGTGCTAGAGATATGGGGAACTCTGGAAACACCATATATTTT. This codes for CSARDMGNSGNTIYF.

The J gene is TRBJ2-2, the V gene TRBV6-5; D is unresolved. Germline V gene lookup returns CDR1 MNHEY and CDR2 SVGAGI. Trimming stripped 2 bases from V and 3 bases from J, with 10 bases between. The CDR3 runs to 15 residues. The CDR3 region has the DNA TGTGCCAGCAGTTACGATGGATCCTACACCGGGGAGCTGTTTTTT. Amino acid sequence: CASSYDGSYTGELFF.

This clonotype was picked up many times. The chain joins TRBV7-7 to TRBJ2-1, with TRBD2 identical over 10 bases. Germline V lookup: CDR1 SSHAT, CDR2 FNYEAQ (reference sequence). Losses at the gene ends were 2 bases for V and 7 bases for J; bases not matched to a gene: 8. This CDR3 is 16 amino acids long. DNA for the CDR3: TGTGCCAGCAGCTTAAACCCCGGGACTAGCGTTAATGAGCAGTTCTTC. Residues: CASSLNPGTSVNEQFF.

The rearrangement links TRBV6-5 to TRBJ1-4; no definite D call. V lost 2 bases, J lost 0 bases, and 7 bases lay in between. Germline lookup yields CDR1 MNHEY and CDR2 SVGAGI. The CDR3 is made up of 15 amino acids. The CDR3 protein is CASSYNRPTNEKLFF. The CDR3 DNA reads as TGTGCCAGCAGTTACAATAGGCCAACTAATGAAAAACTGTTTTTT.

The J gene is TRBJ1-2, the V gene TRBV12-3 or TRBV12-4, with a possible D match to TRBD1 (5 bases). V shed 3 bases and J shed 8 bases, with 19 bases lying between them. The CDR3 contains 15 residues. The CDR3: CASSFEGAAGLGYTF. The DNA of the CDR3 is TGTGCCAGCAGTTTTGAGGGTGCTGCGGGGCTGGGCTACACCTTC.

V and J are TRBV20-1 and TRBJ2-7, with 7 bases fitting TRBD1. Germline lookup yields CDR1 DFQATT and CDR2 SNEGSKA (reference sequence). Trimming removed 6 bases from V and 2 bases from J; junction bases left unmatched: 7. The CDR3 is 13 residues long. The CDR3 bases are TGCAGTGCGAACCGGGACAGCACCTACGAGCAGTACTTC. Amino acid sequence: CSANRDSTYEQYF.

The rearrangement joins TRBV2 to TRBJ1-4, with unresolved D. CDR1 is SNHLY, CDR2 FYNNEI, per germline. The germline V and J ends were trimmed by 6 bases and 10 bases, with 12 bases remaining between them. The CDR3 has 12 amino acids. The CDR3 sequence: CASRVGSGKLFF. CDR3 nucleotide sequence: TGTGCCAGCAGGGTGGGTTCCGGAAAACTGTTTTTT.

This clonotype was observed a few times. The chain links TRBV20-1 to TRBJ2-5; 8 bases align to TRBD2. The CDR3 sequence is 16 residues long. CDR1 DFQATT and CDR2 SNEGSKA come from the germline V gene (reference sequence). The junction had 10 bases not matched to a gene; V was cut back by 0 bases and J by 4 bases. The CDR3: CSARDPLAGGGETQYF. The CDR3 DNA sequence: TGCAGTGCTAGAGACCCCCTAGCGGGCGGAGGAGAGACCCAGTACTTC.

This clonotype was found many times. The chain has TRBV20-1 and TRBJ2-4; perhaps D is TRBD1 or TRBD2 (5 bases each). Trimming shortened V by 5 bases and J by 0 bases, and 14 bases separated the two germline ends. The CDR3 totals 15 residues. Germline V gene sequence: CDR1 DFQATT, CDR2 SNEGSKA (reference sequence). In DNA, the CDR3 is TGCAGTGCTTGGGACGCGGTGTTAGCCAAAAACATTCAGTACTTC. This translates into CSAWDAVLAKNIQYF.

This clonotype was counted between two and nine times. The V and J genes are TRBV20-1 and TRBJ1-4, with 10 positions matching TRBD1. The CDR3 is made up of 13 amino acids. CDR1 and CDR2 (germline): DFQATT, SNEGSKA (reference sequence). J lost 7 bases, V lost 6 bases, and 5 bases had no gene match. The CDR3 nucleotides are TGCAGTGCCAGGACAGGGGGTCTTGAAAAACTGTTTTTT. It yields the protein CSARTGGLEKLFF.